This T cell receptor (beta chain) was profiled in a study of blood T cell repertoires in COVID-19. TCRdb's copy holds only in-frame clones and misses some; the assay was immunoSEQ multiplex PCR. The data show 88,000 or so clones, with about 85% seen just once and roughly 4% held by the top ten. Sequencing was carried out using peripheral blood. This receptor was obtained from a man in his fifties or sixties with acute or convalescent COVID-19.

The chain's CDR3 is CASSSRTANTEAFF. The CDR3 coding sequence is TGCGCCAGCAGCTCGCGGACAGCGAACACTGAAGCTTTCTTT. The rearrangement joins TRBV5-1 to TRBJ1-1; tentatively, D is TRBD1 (6 bases). The ends were cut back, 3 bases at V and 1 base at J, with 10 bases in the middle. Germline V gives CDR1 SGHRS, CDR2 YFSETQ. This CDR3 has 14 amino acids.